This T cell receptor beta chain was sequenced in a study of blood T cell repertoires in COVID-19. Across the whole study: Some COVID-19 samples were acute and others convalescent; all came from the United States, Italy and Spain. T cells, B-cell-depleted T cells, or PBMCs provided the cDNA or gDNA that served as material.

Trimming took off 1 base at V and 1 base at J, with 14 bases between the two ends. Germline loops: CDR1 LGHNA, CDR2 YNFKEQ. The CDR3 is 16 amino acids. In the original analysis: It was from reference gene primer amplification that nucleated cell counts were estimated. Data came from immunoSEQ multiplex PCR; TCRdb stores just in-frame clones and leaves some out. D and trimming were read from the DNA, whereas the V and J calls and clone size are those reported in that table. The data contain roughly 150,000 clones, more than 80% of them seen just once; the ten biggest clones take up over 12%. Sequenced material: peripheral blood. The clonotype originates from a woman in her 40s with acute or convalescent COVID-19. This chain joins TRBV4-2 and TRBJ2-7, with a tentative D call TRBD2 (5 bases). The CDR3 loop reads CASSQVLVARSYEQYF. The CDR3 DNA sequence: TGTGCCAGCAGCCAAGTTTTGGTAGCGCGTTCCTACGAGCAGTACTTC.